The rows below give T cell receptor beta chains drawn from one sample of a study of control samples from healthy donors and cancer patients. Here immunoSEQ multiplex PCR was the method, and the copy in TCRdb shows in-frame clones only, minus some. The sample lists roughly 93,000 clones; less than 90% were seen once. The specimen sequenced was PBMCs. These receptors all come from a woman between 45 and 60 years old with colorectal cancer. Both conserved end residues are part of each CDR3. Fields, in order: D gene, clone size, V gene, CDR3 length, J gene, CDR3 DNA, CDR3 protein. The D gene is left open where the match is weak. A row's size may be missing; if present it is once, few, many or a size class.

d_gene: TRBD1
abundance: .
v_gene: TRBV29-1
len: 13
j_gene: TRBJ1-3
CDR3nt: TGCAGCGGATCACAGGGGGACGGAAACACCATATATTTT
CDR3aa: CSGSQGDGNTIYF

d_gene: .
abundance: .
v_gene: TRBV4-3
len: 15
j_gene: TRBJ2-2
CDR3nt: TGCGCCAGCAGCTACGGGACGGGGGGCCCCGGGGAGCTGTTTTTT
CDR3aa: CASSYGTGGPGELFF

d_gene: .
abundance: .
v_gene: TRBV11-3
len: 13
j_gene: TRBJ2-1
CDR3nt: TGTGCCAGCAGCTTACAGGGCTGGAATGAGCAGTTCTTC
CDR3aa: CASSLQGWNEQFF

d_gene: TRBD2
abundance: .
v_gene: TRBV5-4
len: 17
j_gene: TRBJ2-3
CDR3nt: TGTGCCAGCAGCTTGAAGAGCGGGGGGGCCGAGGCAGATACGCAGTATTTT
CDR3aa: CASSLKSGGAEADTQYF

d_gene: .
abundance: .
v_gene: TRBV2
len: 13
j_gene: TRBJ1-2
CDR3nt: TGTGCCAGCAGTGCCGGGGGCGGCTATGGCTACACCTTC
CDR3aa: CASSAGGGYGYTF

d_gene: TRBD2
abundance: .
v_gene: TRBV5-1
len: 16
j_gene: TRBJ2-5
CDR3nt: TGCGCCAGCAGCCCCCGACCCTGGACTAGCGGCGAGACCCAGTACTTC
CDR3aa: CASSPRPWTSGETQYF

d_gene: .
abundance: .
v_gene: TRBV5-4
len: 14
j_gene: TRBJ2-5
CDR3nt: TGTGCCAGCAGCAAGGGGGGAGCACAAGAGACCCAGTACTTC
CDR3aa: CASSKGGAQETQYF

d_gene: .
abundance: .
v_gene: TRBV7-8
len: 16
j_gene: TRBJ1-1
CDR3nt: TGTGCCAGCAGCTTAGTGGGGGGCAGGGGGAACACTGAAGCTTTCTTT
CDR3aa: CASSLVGGRGNTEAFF

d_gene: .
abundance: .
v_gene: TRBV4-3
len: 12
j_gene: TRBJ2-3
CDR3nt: TGCGCCAGCAGCCAAGTGGGGGATACGCAGTATTTT
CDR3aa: CASSQVGDTQYF

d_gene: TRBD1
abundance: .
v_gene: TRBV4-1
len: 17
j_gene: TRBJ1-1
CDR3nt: TGCGCCAGCAGCCACCTGGCGGGACAGGGGGATCACACTGAAGCTTTCTTT
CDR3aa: CASSHLAGQGDHTEAFF

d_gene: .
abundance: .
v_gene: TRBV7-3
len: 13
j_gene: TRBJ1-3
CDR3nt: TGTGCCAGCAGCCTGGACCGCGGAAACACCATATATTTT
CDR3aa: CASSLDRGNTIYF

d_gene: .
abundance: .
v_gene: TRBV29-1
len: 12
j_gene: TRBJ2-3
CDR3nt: TGCAGCGTTGAACGGGACACAGATACGCAGTATTTT
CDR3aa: CSVERDTDTQYF

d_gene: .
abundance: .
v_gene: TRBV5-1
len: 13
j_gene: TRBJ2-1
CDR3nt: TGCGCCAGCAGCTTGGTTCTAATCCATGAGCAGTTCTTC
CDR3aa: CASSLVLIHEQFF

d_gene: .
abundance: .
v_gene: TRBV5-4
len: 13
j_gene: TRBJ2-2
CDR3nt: TGTGCCAGCAGCCCTAGTCTTAGCGGGGAGCTGTTTTTT
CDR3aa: CASSPSLSGELFF

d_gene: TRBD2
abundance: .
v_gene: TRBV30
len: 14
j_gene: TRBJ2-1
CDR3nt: TGTGCCTGGAGTGTGGCTAGCGGGGGAAGTGAGCAGTTCTTC
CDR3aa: CAWSVASGGSEQFF

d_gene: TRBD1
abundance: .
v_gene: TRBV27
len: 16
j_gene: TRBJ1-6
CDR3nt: TGTGCCAGCAGCATGACAGGGGGCTCCTATAATTCACCCCTCCACTTT
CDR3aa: CASSMTGGSYNSPLHF

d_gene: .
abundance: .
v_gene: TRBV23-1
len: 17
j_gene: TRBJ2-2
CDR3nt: TGCGCCAGCAGTCAATCGGGGACGTCAGGGAACACCGGGGAGCTGTTTTTT
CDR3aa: CASSQSGTSGNTGELFF

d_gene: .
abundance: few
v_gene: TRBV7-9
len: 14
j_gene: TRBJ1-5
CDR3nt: TGTGCCAGCAGCCCAGACAGAGACAATCAGCCCCAGCATTTT
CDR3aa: CASSPDRDNQPQHF

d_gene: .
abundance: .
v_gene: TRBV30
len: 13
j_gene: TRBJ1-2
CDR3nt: TGTGCCTGGACCCCCCCCGGGATGGGGGGCTACACCTTC
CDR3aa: CAWTPPGMGGYTF

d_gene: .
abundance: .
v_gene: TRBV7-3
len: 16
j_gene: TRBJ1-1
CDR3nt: TGTGCCAGCAGCTGGTTACCCGGGACATGGTACACTGAAGCTTTCTTT
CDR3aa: CASSWLPGTWYTEAFF

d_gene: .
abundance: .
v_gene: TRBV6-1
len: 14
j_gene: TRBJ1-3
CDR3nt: TGTGCCAGCAGTGAACCGGGGGCTGGAAACACCATATATTTT
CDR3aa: CASSEPGAGNTIYF

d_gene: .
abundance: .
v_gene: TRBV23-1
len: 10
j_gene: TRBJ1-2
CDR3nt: TGCGCCAGCAGTATACCGGGAAAATGCTTC
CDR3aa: CASSIPGKCF

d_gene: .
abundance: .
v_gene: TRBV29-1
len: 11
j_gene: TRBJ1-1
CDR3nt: TGCAGCGTGGGGGAGAACACTGAAGCTTTCTTT
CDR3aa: CSVGENTEAFF

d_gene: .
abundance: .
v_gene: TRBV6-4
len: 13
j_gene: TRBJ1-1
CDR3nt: TGTGCCAGCAGCCCTTCGGGGCCTACCATGGCTTTCTTT
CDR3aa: CASSPSGPTMAFF

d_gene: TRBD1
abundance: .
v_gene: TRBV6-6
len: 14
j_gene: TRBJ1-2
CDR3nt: TGTGCCAGCAGTTGGGACAGGGCTTCCTATGGCTACACCTTC
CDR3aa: CASSWDRASYGYTF

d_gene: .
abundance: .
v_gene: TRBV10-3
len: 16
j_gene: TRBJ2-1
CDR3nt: TGTGCCATCAGAACGGGACTGAGCGGCTCCTACAATGAGCAGTTCTTC
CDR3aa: CAIRTGLSGSYNEQFF

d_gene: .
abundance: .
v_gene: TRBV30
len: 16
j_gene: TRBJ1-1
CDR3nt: TGTGCCTGGAGCCTTAGACAGATCCCCTTGAACACTGAAGCTTTCTTT
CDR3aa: CAWSLRQIPLNTEAFF

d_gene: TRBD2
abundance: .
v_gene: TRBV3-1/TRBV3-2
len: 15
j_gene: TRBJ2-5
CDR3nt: TGTGCCAGCAGCCCGTTTGGCGGGGGGAGAGAGACCCAGTACTTC
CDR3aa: CASSPFGGGRETQYF

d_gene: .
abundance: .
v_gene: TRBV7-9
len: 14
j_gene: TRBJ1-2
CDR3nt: TGTGCCAGCAGCTCCCAGGGTAGAGACTATGGCTACACCTTC
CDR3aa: CASSSQGRDYGYTF

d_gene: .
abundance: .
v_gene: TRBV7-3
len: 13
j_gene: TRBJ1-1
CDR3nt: TGTGCCAGCAGCTTAAAGACAAGCACTGAAGCTTTCTTT
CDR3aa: CASSLKTSTEAFF

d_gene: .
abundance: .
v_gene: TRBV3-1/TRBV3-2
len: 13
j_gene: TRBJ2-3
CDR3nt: TGTGCCAGCAGCCAATCAGGGGCAGATACGCAGTATTTT
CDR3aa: CASSQSGADTQYF

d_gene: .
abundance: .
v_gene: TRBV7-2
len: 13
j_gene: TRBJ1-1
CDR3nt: TGTGCCAGCAGCTTAAGGAGGAACACTGAAGCTTTCTTT
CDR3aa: CASSLRRNTEAFF

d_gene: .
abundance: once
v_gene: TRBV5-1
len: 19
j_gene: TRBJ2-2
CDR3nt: TGCGCCAGCAGCTCCCAACCTGTTTGGGGGGCGGCCGACACCGGGGAGCTGTTTTTT
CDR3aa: CASSSQPVWGAADTGELFF

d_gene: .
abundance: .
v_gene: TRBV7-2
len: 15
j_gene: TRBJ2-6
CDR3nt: TGTGCCAGCAGCTTAGCGGCTGCCGGGGCCAACGTCCTGACTTTC
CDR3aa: CASSLAAAGANVLTF

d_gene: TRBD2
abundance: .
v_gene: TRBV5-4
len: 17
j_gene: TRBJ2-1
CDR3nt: TGTGCCAGCAGCTTAGACCCTGGCGGGGGGACTTACAATGAGCAGTTCTTC
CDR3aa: CASSLDPGGGTYNEQFF

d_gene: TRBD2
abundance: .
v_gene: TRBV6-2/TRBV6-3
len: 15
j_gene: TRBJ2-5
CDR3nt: TGTGCCAGCAGTTACTCCGCGGGGGACCCAGAGACCCAGTACTTC
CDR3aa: CASSYSAGDPETQYF

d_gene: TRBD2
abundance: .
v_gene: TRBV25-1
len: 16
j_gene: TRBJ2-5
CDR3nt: TGTGCCAGCAGTGCCCCCTCGGGGGGGCGGCGTGAGACCCAGTACTTC
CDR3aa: CASSAPSGGRRETQYF

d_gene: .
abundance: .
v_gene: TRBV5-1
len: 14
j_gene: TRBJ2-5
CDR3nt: TGCGCCAGCAGCCGGGCTGAGGGCCGAGAGACCCAGTACTTC
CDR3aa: CASSRAEGRETQYF

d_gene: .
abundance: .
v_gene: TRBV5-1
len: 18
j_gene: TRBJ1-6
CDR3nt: TGCGCCAGCAGCTTGGTGGGACGAACGATGTCCTATAATTCACCCCTCCACTTT
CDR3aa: CASSLVGRTMSYNSPLHF

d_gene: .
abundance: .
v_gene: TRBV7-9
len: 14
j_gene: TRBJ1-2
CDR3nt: TGTGCCAGCAGCTTAGCCTCCTCAGGCTATGGCTACACCTTC
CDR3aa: CASSLASSGYGYTF

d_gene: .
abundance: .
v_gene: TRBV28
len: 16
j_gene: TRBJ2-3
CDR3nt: TGTGCCAGCAGTTTATCTGTCGGGGTCAGCACAGATACGCAGTATTTT
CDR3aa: CASSLSVGVSTDTQYF

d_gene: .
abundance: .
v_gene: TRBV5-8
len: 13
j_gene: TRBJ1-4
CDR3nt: TGTGCCAGCAGCTGGGGGAGACATGAAAAACTGTTTTTT
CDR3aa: CASSWGRHEKLFF

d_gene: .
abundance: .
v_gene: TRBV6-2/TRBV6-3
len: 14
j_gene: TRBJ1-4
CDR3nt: TGTGCCAGCAGCCGGGCCGGGACATTTGAAAAACTGTTTTTT
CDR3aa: CASSRAGTFEKLFF